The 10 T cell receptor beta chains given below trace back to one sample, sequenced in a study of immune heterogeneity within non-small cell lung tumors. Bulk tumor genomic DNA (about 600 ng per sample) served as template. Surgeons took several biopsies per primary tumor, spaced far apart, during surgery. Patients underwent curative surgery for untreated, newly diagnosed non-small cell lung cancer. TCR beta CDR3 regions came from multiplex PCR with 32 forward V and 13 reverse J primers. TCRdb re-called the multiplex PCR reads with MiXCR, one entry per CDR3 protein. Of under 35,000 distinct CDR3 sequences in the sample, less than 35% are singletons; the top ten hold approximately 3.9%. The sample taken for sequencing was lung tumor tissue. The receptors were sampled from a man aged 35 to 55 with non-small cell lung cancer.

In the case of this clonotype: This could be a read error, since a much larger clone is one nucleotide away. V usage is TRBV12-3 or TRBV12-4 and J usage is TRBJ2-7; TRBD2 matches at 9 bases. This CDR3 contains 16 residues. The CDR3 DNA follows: TGTGACAGCAGTTCGGGGACGGGACTAGCTGTTCACGAGCAGTACTTC. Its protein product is CDSSSGTGLAVHEQYF.

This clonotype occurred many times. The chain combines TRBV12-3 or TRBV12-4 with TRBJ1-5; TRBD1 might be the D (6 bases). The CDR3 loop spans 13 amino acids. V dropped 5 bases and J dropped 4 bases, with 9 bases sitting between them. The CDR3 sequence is CASSRTDNQPQHF. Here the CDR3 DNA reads TGTGCCAGCAGTCGGACAGATAATCAGCCCCAGCATTTT.

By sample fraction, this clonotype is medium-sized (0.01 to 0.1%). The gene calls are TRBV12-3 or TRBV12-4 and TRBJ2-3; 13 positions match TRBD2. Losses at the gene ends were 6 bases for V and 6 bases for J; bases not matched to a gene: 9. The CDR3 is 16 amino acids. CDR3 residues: CASSETSGRGSDTQYF. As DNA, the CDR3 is TGTGCCAGCAGCGAAACTAGCGGGAGGGGTTCGGATACGCAGTATTTT.

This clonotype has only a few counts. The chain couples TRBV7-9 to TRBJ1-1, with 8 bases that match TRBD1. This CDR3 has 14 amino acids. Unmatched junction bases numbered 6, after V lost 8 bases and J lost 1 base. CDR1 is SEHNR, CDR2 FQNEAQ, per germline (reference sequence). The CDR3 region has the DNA TGTGCCAGCGAGCAGGGGGCCTCGAACACTGAAGCTTTCTTT. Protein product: CASEQGASNTEAFF.

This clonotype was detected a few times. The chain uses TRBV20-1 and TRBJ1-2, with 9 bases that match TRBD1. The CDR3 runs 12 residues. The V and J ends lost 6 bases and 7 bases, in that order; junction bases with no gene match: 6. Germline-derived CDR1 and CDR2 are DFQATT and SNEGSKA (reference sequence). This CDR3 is CSAKPGQGGYTF. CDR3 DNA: TGCAGTGCCAAACCGGGACAGGGTGGCTACACCTTC.

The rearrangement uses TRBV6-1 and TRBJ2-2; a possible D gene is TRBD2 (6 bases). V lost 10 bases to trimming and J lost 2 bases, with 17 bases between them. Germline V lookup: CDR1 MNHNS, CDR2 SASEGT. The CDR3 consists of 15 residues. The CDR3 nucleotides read TGTGCCATTAAACCCCGGGACTTAAACACCGGGGAGCTGTTTTTT. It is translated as CAIKPRDLNTGELFF.

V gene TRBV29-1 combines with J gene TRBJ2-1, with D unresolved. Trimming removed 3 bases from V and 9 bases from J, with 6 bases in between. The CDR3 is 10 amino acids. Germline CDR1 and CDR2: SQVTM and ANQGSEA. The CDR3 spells CSVDGAEQFF. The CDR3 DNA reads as TGCAGCGTTGATGGAGCTGAGCAGTTCTTC.

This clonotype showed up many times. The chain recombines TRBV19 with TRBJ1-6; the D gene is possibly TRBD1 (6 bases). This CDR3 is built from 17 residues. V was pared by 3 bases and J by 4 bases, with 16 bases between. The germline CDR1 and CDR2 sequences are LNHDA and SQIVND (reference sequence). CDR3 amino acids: CASSMKRRTEYNSPLHF. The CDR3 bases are TGTGCCAGTAGTATGAAGCGTCGGACAGAATATAATTCACCCCTCCACTTT.

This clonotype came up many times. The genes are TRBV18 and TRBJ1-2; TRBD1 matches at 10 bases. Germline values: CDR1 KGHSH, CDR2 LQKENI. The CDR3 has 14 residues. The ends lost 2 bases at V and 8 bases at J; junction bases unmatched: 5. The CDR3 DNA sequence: TGTGCCAGCTCACCATTGGGACAGGGGATGGGCTACACCTTC. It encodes CASSPLGQGMGYTF.

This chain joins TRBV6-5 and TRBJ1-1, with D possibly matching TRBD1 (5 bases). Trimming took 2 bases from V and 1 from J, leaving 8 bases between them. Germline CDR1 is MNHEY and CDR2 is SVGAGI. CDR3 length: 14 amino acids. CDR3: CASSYPGGNTEAFF. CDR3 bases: TGTGCCAGCAGTTACCCGGGGGGGAACACTGAAGCTTTCTTT.